The clone carrying this T cell receptor beta chain was counted many times. Its matching antigen is unknown. From germline, CDR1 is SGHVS and CDR2 FQNEAQ. Trimming took 2 bases from V and 3 from J, leaving 14 bases between them. This CDR3 comprises 16 residues. TCR beta CDR3 regions were amplified from RNA. First-round RT-PCR targeting the TCR CDR3 was performed with the HTBI primer set. MiXCR, applied by TCRdb to the multiplex PCR reads, yields one record per CDR3 protein. The sample yields some 600,000 distinct CDR3 sequences, over 11% seen once. The sample is drawn from a study of T cells in Graves' hyperthyroidism and ophthalmopathy. Overall study: Peripheral blood was taken when the disease was first diagnosed, before any treatment began.

Participants, patients aged 18 to 65, had newly diagnosed hyperthyroidism with a duration under 2 months. Blood dates from first hyperthyroidism diagnosis, before any ophthalmopathy symptoms. Overall study findings and caveats: Most thyroid clonotypes that were expanded above 0.001 also turned up in blood.

Sequencing was carried out using blood. The V and J genes are TRBV7-8 and TRBJ1-5; D is undetermined. The receptor was derived from a woman aged 30 to 39 with Graves' hyperthyroidism that later progressed to Graves' ophthalmopathy. The DNA for the CDR3 is TGTGCCAGCAGCTTACAAGGGAGTGGGGTCAATCAGCCCCAGCATTTT. Its protein is CASSLQGSGVNQPQHF. The variable domain in full, completed from reference TRBV7-8 and TRBJ1-5, reads GAGVSQSPRYKVAKRGQDVALRCDPISGHVSLFWYQQALGQGPEFLTYFQNEAQLDKSGLPSDRFFAERPEGSVSTLKIQRTQQEDSAVYLCASSLQGSGVNQPQHFGDGTRLSIL.